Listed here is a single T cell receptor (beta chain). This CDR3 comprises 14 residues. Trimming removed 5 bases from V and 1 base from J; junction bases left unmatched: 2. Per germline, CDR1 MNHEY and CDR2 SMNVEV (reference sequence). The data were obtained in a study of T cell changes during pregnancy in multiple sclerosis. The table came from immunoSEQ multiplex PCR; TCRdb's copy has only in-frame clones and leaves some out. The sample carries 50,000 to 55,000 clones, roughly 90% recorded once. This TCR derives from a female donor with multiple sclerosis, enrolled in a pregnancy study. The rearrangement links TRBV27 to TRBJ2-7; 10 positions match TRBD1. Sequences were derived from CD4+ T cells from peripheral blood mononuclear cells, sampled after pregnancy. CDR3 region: CASSQDRGSYEQYF. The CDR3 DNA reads TGTGCCAGCAGTCAGGACAGGGGGTCCTACGAGCAGTACTTC.